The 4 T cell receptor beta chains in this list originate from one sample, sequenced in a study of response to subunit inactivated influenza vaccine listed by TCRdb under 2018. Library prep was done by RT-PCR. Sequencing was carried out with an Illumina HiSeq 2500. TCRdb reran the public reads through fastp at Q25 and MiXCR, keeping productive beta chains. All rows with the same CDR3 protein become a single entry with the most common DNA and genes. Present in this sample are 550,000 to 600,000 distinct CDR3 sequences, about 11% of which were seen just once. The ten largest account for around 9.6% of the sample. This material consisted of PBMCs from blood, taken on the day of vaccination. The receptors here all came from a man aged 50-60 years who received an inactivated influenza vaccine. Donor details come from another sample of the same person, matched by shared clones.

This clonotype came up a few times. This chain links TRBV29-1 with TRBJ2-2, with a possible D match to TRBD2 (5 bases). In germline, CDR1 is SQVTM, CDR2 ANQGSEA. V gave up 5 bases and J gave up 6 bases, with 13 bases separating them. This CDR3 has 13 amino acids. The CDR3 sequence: CSVTRVDSGELFF. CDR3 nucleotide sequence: TGCAGCGTTACTAGGGTTGATTCCGGGGAGCTGTTTTTT.

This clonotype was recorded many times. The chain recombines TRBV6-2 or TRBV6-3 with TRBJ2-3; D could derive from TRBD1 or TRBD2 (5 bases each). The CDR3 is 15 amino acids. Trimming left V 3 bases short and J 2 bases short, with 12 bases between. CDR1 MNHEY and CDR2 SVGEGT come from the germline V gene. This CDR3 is CASSYTGPNTDTQYF. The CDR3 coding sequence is TGTGCCAGCAGTTATACGGGGCCGAACACAGATACGCAGTATTTT.

The CDR3 nucleotides read TGTGCCAGCAGCTGGAAGACAGGGGCGGGAGAGACCCAGTACTTC. Protein: CASSWKTGAGETQYF. This chain connects TRBV7-2 to TRBJ2-5; 8 bases fit TRBD1. The CDR3 extends over 15 amino acids. Trimming removed 4 bases from V and 4 bases from J; junction bases left unmatched: 8. The germline CDR1 and CDR2 sequences are SGHTA and FQGNSA.

CDR3 sequence reads: CASSVRSSGRSAGELFF. CDR3 coding DNA: TGTGCCAGCAGCGTACGCTCTAGCGGGAGGTCAGCCGGGGAGCTGTTTTTT. The chain couples TRBV9 to TRBJ2-2; 11 bases are shared with TRBD2. Trimming cost V 1 base and J 6 bases; bases outside gene matches: 8. In germline, CDR1 is SGDLS, CDR2 YYNGEE. The CDR3 extends over 17 amino acids.